This T cell receptor (beta chain) was recovered during a study of T cells in Graves' hyperthyroidism and ophthalmopathy. Broader study findings: Stable hyperthyroidism and ophthalmopathy were separated using 13 V-J signatures.

In its sample, this clonotype was seen a few times. Its matching antigen is unknown. Amplified TCR beta CDR3 regions came from RNA transcripts. The HTBI primer set drove a first-round RT-PCR of the TCR CDR3. TCRdb analysed the multiplex PCR reads with MiXCR anew, one entry per CDR3 protein. The sample has over 650,000 distinct CDR3 sequences; nearly 45% are singletons. From germline, CDR1 is MNHNS and CDR2 SASEGT. The CDR3 is 13 amino acids. The junction had 7 bases not matched to a gene; V was cut back by 6 bases and J by 7 bases. Exclusion criteria comprised uncontrolled infection, other autoimmune disease, pregnancy or lactation. The study based diagnoses on clinical symptoms, serum thyroxine and TRAb, thyroid ultrasound and orbital computed tomography.

The sequenced material came from peripheral blood or thyroid tissue (not recorded which). V usage is TRBV6-1 and J usage is TRBJ1-2; 8 bases agree with TRBD1. This TCR was sampled from an adult man with Graves' disease, either hyperthyroidism or ophthalmopathy (not recorded which). CDR3 in amino acids: CASRLDRAGGYTF. CDR3 in DNA: TGTGCCAGCAGACTGGACAGGGCCGGTGGCTACACCTTC.